These T cell receptor beta chains were read from a single sample in a study of radiation and T cells in renal cell carcinoma. Using immunoSEQ multiplex PCR, the repertoire was profiled, and TCRdb retains in-frame clones only, with some absent. Of just under 80,000 clones in the sample, around 86% were seen once. The sample here was blood, taken from a patient whose treatment included radiotherapy and nephrectomy. Receptor source: a woman aged 45-60 years with renal cell carcinoma. The CDR3 runs from the conserved cysteine through the conserved F or W. D genes are given only for firm matches. A clone size is listed for some rows: how often the clone was seen (once, few, many), or a class if it is expanded.

V	D	J	size	DNA	CDR3
TRBV28	-	TRBJ1-5	-	TGTGCCAGCAGTCCGCCGACCGAGAATCAGCCCCAGCATTTT	CASSPPTENQPQHF
TRBV12-5	-	TRBJ1-2	-	TGTGCTAGTGGTTTGGGAGGACATCCCTATGGCTACACCTTC	CASGLGGHPYGYTF
TRBV5-1	-	TRBJ1-1	-	TGCGCCAGCAGCCGCTCGGGGGGGACTGAAGCTTTCTTT	CASSRSGGTEAFF
TRBV5-1	-	TRBJ1-1	-	TGCGCCAGCAGCTTGGGTGCCAGGGGTGAGAACACTGAAGCTTTCTTT	CASSLGARGENTEAFF
TRBV6-5	-	TRBJ2-5	-	TGTGCCAGCAGTTACTCAGTAACAGACCTAGAGACCCAGTACTTC	CASSYSVTDLETQYF
TRBV2	-	TRBJ1-2	-	TGTGCCAGCAGTGAATACGGTCAGGATGGCTACACCTTC	CASSEYGQDGYTF
TRBV15	-	TRBJ1-2	-	TGTGCCACCAGCAGAGAAAATGGCTATGGCTACACCTTC	CATSRENGYGYTF
TRBV19	-	TRBJ2-1	-	TGTGCCAGTAGTGAGGCGGAGGCCAATGAGCAGTTCTTC	CASSEAEANEQFF
TRBV4-3	TRBD2	TRBJ2-7	-	TGCGCCAGCAGCCAAGCCCCCTCTAGCGGGGCCTACGAGCAGTACTTC	CASSQAPSSGAYEQYF
TRBV6-5	-	TRBJ1-1	few	TGTGCCAGCAGTTCGTCACTCCAAAGAGCTTTCTTT	CASSSSLQRAFF
TRBV30	-	TRBJ2-7	-	TGTGCCTGGAGTAGGGGGTGGCAGTACTTC	CAWSRGWQYF
TRBV30	-	TRBJ2-7	-	TGTGCCTGGAGTGGGGGCCGGAGGGCGTTAACCATCTACGAGCAGTACTTC	CAWSGGRRALTIYEQYF
TRBV18	-	TRBJ1-2	-	TGTGCCAGCTCACCAAACACCGGGACTTCTCAGGACTATGGCTACACCTTC	CASSPNTGTSQDYGYTF
TRBV5-1	-	TRBJ2-3	-	TGCGCCAGCAGCTTGGGGCCTGGGGATACGCAGTATTTT	CASSLGPGDTQYF
TRBV7-2	-	TRBJ2-7	-	TGTGCCAGCAGCTTTTTACGGACCTACGAGCAGTACTTC	CASSFLRTYEQYF
TRBV4-3	TRBD2	TRBJ2-4	-	TGCGCCAGCAGCCAGGCTTTAGCGGGAGCGCGGAACATTCAGTACTTC	CASSQALAGARNIQYF
TRBV7-8	TRBD1	TRBJ1-6	-	TGTGCCAGCAGCTCCAGACAGGGTAATTCACCCCTCCACTTT	CASSSRQGNSPLHF
TRBV9	-	TRBJ1-1	few	TGTGCCAGCAGCCCAGGAGGTGGCAGGGGCGCCACTGAAGCTTTCTTT	CASSPGGGRGATEAFF
TRBV10-3	TRBD1	TRBJ2-6	-	TGTGCCATCAGTCCCCGGACAGGGGACTTATCTGGGGCCAACGTCCTGACTTTC	CAISPRTGDLSGANVLTF
TRBV5-1	TRBD2	TRBJ2-3	-	TGCGCCAGCAGCTTTGAAACTAGCGCCGATACGCAGTATTTT	CASSFETSADTQYF
TRBV18	-	TRBJ2-5	-	TGTGCCAGCTCACCATCGGGCTATGGGGAGACCCAGTACTTC	CASSPSGYGETQYF
TRBV13	-	TRBJ1-1	-	TGTGCCAGCAGCTTCGTAACTGAAGCTTTCTTT	CASSFVTEAFF